The rows below give T cell receptor beta chains drawn from one sample of a study of blood T cell repertoires in COVID-19. Produced via immunoSEQ multiplex PCR; TCRdb's table is partial and in-frame only. Here the sample spans about 200,000 clones, more than 70% being singletons. Sequencing was carried out using peripheral blood. The receptors were gathered from a man aged 18 to 29 with active or convalescent COVID-19. CDR3s include the opening cysteine and the closing phenylalanine or tryptophan. A D gene is named only where the DNA matches it firmly. Clone size, where shown, is once, few, many, or a class for clones that have expanded.

V: TRBV6-5
size: .
J: TRBJ2-7
length: 15
D: .
DNA: TGTGCCAGCAGTCCTGGAAGACTAGTAGGTGACGAGCAGTACTTC
CDR3: CASSPGRLVGDEQYF

V: TRBV2
size: .
J: TRBJ1-2
length: 13
D: .
DNA: TGTGCCAGCAGTTCGACAGCTAACTATGGCTACACCTTC
CDR3: CASSSTANYGYTF

V: TRBV12-3/TRBV12-4
size: .
J: TRBJ2-2
length: 13
D: .
DNA: TGTGCCAGCAGTCGGGGGAACACCGGGGAGCTGTTTTTT
CDR3: CASSRGNTGELFF

V: TRBV27
size: .
J: TRBJ1-2
length: 15
D: TRBD1
DNA: TGTGCCAGCAGTCCTCGGCAGGGGGCAACCCATGGCTACACCTTC
CDR3: CASSPRQGATHGYTF

V: TRBV19
size: .
J: TRBJ2-5
length: 15
D: TRBD1
DNA: TGTGCCAGTAGTATTATACAGGGGATGGGAGAGACCCAGTACTTC
CDR3: CASSIIQGMGETQYF

V: TRBV6-5
size: .
J: TRBJ2-1
length: 13
D: TRBD2
DNA: TGTGCCAGCAGACCTCCGGGACTAGTTAAGCAGTTCTTC
CDR3: CASRPPGLVKQFF

V: TRBV2
size: .
J: TRBJ2-7
length: 14
D: .
DNA: TGTGCCAGCATCAATGAGGCGGGATCCTACGAGCAGTACTTC
CDR3: CASINEAGSYEQYF

V: TRBV7-3
size: .
J: TRBJ1-1
length: 13
D: TRBD1
DNA: TGTGCCAGCAGCCGCCAGGGGGACACTGAAGCTTTCTTT
CDR3: CASSRQGDTEAFF

V: TRBV28
size: .
J: TRBJ1-4
length: 14
D: .
DNA: TGTGCCAGCAGTTTTGTGGGAGGATACGAAAAACTGTTTTTT
CDR3: CASSFVGGYEKLFF

V: TRBV27
size: .
J: TRBJ2-2
length: 15
D: TRBD2
DNA: TGTGCCAGCAGCTCTAGCGGGAGTACCCCCGGGGAGCTGTTTTTT
CDR3: CASSSSGSTPGELFF

V: TRBV5-1
size: .
J: TRBJ1-1
length: 15
D: .
DNA: TGCGCCAGCAGCTTGGAGGGGACAAAGAACACTGAAGCTTTCTTT
CDR3: CASSLEGTKNTEAFF

V: TRBV7-9
size: .
J: TRBJ1-1
length: 13
D: TRBD1
DNA: TGTGCCAGCAGCCCCAGGGGGCCCCAAGAAGCTTTCTTT
CDR3: CASSPRGPQEAFF

V: TRBV4-2
size: .
J: TRBJ1-1
length: 15
D: .
DNA: TGTGCCAGCAGCCAATCCGGACAGACGAACACTGAAGCTTTCTTT
CDR3: CASSQSGQTNTEAFF

V: TRBV18
size: .
J: TRBJ2-3
length: 15
D: TRBD2
DNA: TGTGCCAGCTCACCACCCGCGGGGGGGCAAGATACGCAGTATTTT
CDR3: CASSPPAGGQDTQYF

V: TRBV3-1/TRBV3-2
size: once
J: TRBJ2-2
length: 17
D: TRBD2
DNA: TGTGCCAGCAGCCCGGGTCTAGCGGGAGTGGGCACCGGGGAGCTGTTTTTT
CDR3: CASSPGLAGVGTGELFF

V: TRBV5-1
size: .
J: TRBJ2-1
length: 15
D: TRBD2
DNA: TGCGCCAGCAGCGATCCGGGACTAGCAGACAATGAGCAGTTCTTC
CDR3: CASSDPGLADNEQFF

V: TRBV7-2
size: .
J: TRBJ1-5
length: 13
D: TRBD1
DNA: TGTGCCAGCAGCACGGACAGGGGTCAGCCCCAGCATTTT
CDR3: CASSTDRGQPQHF

V: TRBV4-3
size: .
J: TRBJ2-2
length: 18
D: TRBD2
DNA: TGCGCCAGCAGCATGGAACCAAGGACTAGCGGATACACCGGGGAGCTGTTTTTT
CDR3: CASSMEPRTSGYTGELFF

V: TRBV10-3
size: .
J: TRBJ2-3
length: 15
D: TRBD2
DNA: TGTGCCATCAGTGACCCAACAACTAGCGCAGATACGCAGTATTTT
CDR3: CAISDPTTSADTQYF

V: TRBV5-1
size: .
J: TRBJ1-1
length: 15
D: TRBD1
DNA: TGCGCCAGCAGCTTAGGGACAGGTGTGAACACTGAAGCTTTCTTT
CDR3: CASSLGTGVNTEAFF

V: TRBV18
size: .
J: TRBJ1-5
length: 13
D: .
DNA: TGTGCCAGCTCACCCGACTACAACCAGCCCCAGCATTTT
CDR3: CASSPDYNQPQHF

V: TRBV7-6
size: .
J: TRBJ2-2
length: 14
D: TRBD1
DNA: TGTGCCAGCGGGGGACAGGGACGGACCGGGGAGCTGTTTTTT
CDR3: CASGGQGRTGELFF

V: TRBV7-9
size: .
J: TRBJ1-4
length: 14
D: TRBD1
DNA: TGTGCCAGCAGCTTAGGACAGGGCAAGGAAAAACTGTTTTTT
CDR3: CASSLGQGKEKLFF

V: TRBV10-3
size: .
J: TRBJ2-2
length: 13
D: .
DNA: TGTGCCATCAGTGAAGAGGACACCGGGGAGCTGTTTTTT
CDR3: CAISEEDTGELFF

V: TRBV6-2/TRBV6-3
size: .
J: TRBJ2-1
length: 20
D: TRBD2
DNA: TGTGCCAGCAGTCCCTCGCCGGGACTAGCGGGAACGCGATTGGGCTATGAGCAGTTCTTC
CDR3: CASSPSPGLAGTRLGYEQFF

V: TRBV18
size: few
J: TRBJ2-3
length: 15
D: .
DNA: TGTGCCAGCTCACCGTCAGTACAGTACACAGATACGCAGTATTTT
CDR3: CASSPSVQYTDTQYF

V: TRBV2
size: .
J: TRBJ1-6
length: 14
D: .
DNA: TGTGCCAGCAGTGAGACCGGGGGGGATTCACCCCTCCACTTT
CDR3: CASSETGGDSPLHF

V: TRBV5-4
size: .
J: TRBJ2-5
length: 15
D: TRBD1
DNA: TGTGCCAGCAGCCCTTCCCGGGACAGCCAAGAGACCCAGTACTTC
CDR3: CASSPSRDSQETQYF

V: TRBV25-1
size: .
J: TRBJ2-7
length: 10
D: .
DNA: TGTGCCAGCGGGGGGTGGGAGCAGTACTTC
CDR3: CASGGWEQYF

V: TRBV9
size: .
J: TRBJ1-6
length: 14
D: .
DNA: TGTGCCAGCAGCACCCGGGACACTAATTCACCCCTCCACTTT
CDR3: CASSTRDTNSPLHF

V: TRBV4-3
size: .
J: TRBJ1-4
length: 17
D: TRBD1
DNA: TGCGCCAGCAGCCAAAATAGCAGGGGGGACGGTAATGAAAAACTGTTTTTT
CDR3: CASSQNSRGDGNEKLFF

V: TRBV6-1
size: .
J: TRBJ1-1
length: 16
D: .
DNA: TGTGCCAGCAGTGAGCGTTTTACGGGAATGGACACTGAAGCTTTCTTT
CDR3: CASSERFTGMDTEAFF

V: TRBV30
size: .
J: TRBJ1-5
length: 17
D: .
DNA: TGTGCCTGGAGTTCCCGGCAGGCCTTTGGTGGCAATCAGCCCCAGCATTTT
CDR3: CAWSSRQAFGGNQPQHF

V: TRBV29-1
size: .
J: TRBJ2-5
length: 11
D: .
DNA: TGCAGCGTAGCGGCCTCGGAGGCCCAGTACTTC
CDR3: CSVAASEAQYF

V: TRBV21-1
size: .
J: TRBJ1-5
length: 16
D: .
DNA: TGTGCCAGCATCGAAGCGGGGGCGACGAGCAATCAGCCCCAGCATTTT
CDR3: CASIEAGATSNQPQHF

V: TRBV6-6
size: .
J: TRBJ2-5
length: 14
D: TRBD2
DNA: TGTGCCAGCAGTTTAGCGGGGACACAAGAGACCCAGTACTTC
CDR3: CASSLAGTQETQYF

V: TRBV27
size: .
J: TRBJ1-6
length: 14
D: .
DNA: TGTGCCAGCAGTCGACCCGAGGGGAGGGCACCCCTCCACTTT
CDR3: CASSRPEGRAPLHF

V: TRBV7-2
size: .
J: TRBJ2-5
length: 17
D: .
DNA: TGTGCCAGCAGCTTAGGTTCGGCGGGACCCCTACAAGAGACCCAGTACTTC
CDR3: CASSLGSAGPLQETQYF

V: TRBV3-1/TRBV3-2
size: once
J: TRBJ2-1
length: 19
D: TRBD2
DNA: TGTGCCAGCAGCCAAGATCCTTTAGGCGGGGAGGGCTCCTACAATGAGCAGTTCTTC
CDR3: CASSQDPLGGEGSYNEQFF

V: TRBV6-5
size: .
J: TRBJ2-3
length: 12
D: .
DNA: TGTGCCAGCAGTTTCGCGGCAGATACGCAGTATTTT
CDR3: CASSFAADTQYF

V: TRBV5-4
size: .
J: TRBJ1-1
length: 15
D: TRBD1
DNA: TGTGCCAGCAGCTTGACCACAGGGGGGTACACTGAAGCTTTCTTT
CDR3: CASSLTTGGYTEAFF

V: TRBV15
size: .
J: TRBJ2-4
length: 16
D: .
DNA: TGTGCCACCAGCAATGGAGGAGTTGTAGCCAAAAACATTCAGTACTTC
CDR3: CATSNGGVVAKNIQYF

V: TRBV14
size: .
J: TRBJ1-1
length: 13
D: .
DNA: TGTGCCAGCAGCCAAGTCAGGGACACTGAAGCTTTCTTT
CDR3: CASSQVRDTEAFF

V: TRBV30
size: .
J: TRBJ2-5
length: 14
D: TRBD1
DNA: TGTGCCTGGAGTGAGGGGGCGCGGGAAGAGACCCAGTACTTC
CDR3: CAWSEGAREETQYF

V: TRBV5-1
size: .
J: TRBJ2-1
length: 14
D: TRBD1
DNA: TGCGCCAGCAGCCCGGCAACAGGGGCAAATGAGCAGTTCTTC
CDR3: CASSPATGANEQFF

V: TRBV9
size: .
J: TRBJ2-1
length: 12
D: .
DNA: TGTGCCAGCAGCCGGGGGGCGGGTGAGCAGTTCTTC
CDR3: CASSRGAGEQFF

V: TRBV5-1
size: once
J: TRBJ1-5
length: 13
D: .
DNA: TGCGCCAGCAGCTTCGACAGTAATCAGCCCCAGCATTTT
CDR3: CASSFDSNQPQHF

V: TRBV11-2
size: .
J: TRBJ1-1
length: 15
D: .
DNA: TGTGCCAGCAGCTTAGATCTGGGGCGCGGGGCTGAAGCTTTCTTT
CDR3: CASSLDLGRGAEAFF